The clone carrying this TCR beta chain was counted a few times. Antigen unknown. HTBI primers from iRepertoire and Arm-PCR of CDR3 regions yielded the TCR beta libraries. TCRdb reprocessed the multiplex PCR reads via MiXCR and lists one record per CDR3 protein. The sample has some 330,000 distinct CDR3 sequences, roughly 24% seen once. The time point here: persistent/refractory GD, antithyroid drugs over 5 years with positive TRAb. The TCR library was prepared using RNA isolated from PBMCs. EDTA tubes collected nine milliliters of peripheral blood. The record originates from a study of regulatory T cells in long-lasting Graves disease. Regarding the study as a whole: Favored usage of TRBV28, TRBJ1-2 and TRBJ2-5 was recorded in persistent disease. Limited samples may have lowered accuracy. Persistent patients shared more public clonotypes (around 3,000) than new patients (approximately 900).

CDR1 and CDR2 (germline): SGHKS, YYEKEE (reference sequence). CDR3 length: 13 amino acids. The V end lost 2 bases, the J end lost 2 bases, and 8 bases lay between the germline ends. V and J are TRBV5-5 and TRBJ2-7, with D unresolved. Sample: peripheral blood mononuclear cells (PBMCs), taken when the disease was refractory, from a patient treated with antithyroid drugs. The sequence was obtained from a woman in her 40s with Graves disease. The CDR3 coding sequence is TGTGCCAGCAGCTTTCAACTGGCCTACGAGCAGTACTTC. This gives the protein CASSFQLAYEQYF.